This T cell receptor (beta chain) was found in a study of OX40 agonist ivuxolimab in advanced cancers. Study background: Age averaged around 59 years (range roughly 20 to 90), and more than 80% were male.

Study-wide results and caveats: On average, a greater number of expanded clones characterised CD8+ T cells relative to CD4+.

CDR1 and CDR2 (germline): MNHEY, SVGAGI. The CDR3 extends over 12 amino acids. The V gene lost 4 bases and the J gene lost 15 bases, with 13 bases spanning the gap. This clone is medium-sized by share. The antigen is undetermined. Here immunoSEQ multiplex PCR was the method, and the copy in TCRdb shows in-frame clones only, minus some. The sample lists some 49,000 clones; about 85% were seen once. The clonotype comes from an adult with an advanced solid tumor such as melanoma, head and neck, liver or kidney cancer. Sample: CD4+ or CD8+ T cells sorted from blood, taken in a trial of the OX40 agonist ivuxolimab. The chain joins TRBV6-5 to TRBJ1-6; D gene unclear. CDR3 sequence: CASSSNSVGLHF. The CDR3, as DNA: TGTGCCAGCAGTTCCAATTCGGTTGGCCTCCACTTT.